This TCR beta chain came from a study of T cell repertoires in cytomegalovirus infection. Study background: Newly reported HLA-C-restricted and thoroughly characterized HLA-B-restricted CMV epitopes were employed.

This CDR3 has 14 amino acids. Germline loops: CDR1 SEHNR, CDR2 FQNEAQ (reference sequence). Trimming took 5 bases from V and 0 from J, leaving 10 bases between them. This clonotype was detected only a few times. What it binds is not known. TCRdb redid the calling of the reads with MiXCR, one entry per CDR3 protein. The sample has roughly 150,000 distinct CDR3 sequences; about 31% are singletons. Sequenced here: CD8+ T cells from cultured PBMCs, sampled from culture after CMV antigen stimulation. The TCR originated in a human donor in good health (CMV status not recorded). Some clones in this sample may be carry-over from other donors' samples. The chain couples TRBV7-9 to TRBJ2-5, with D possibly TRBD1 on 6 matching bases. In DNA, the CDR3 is TGTGCCAGCAGCCCTCAGGGGAACCAAGAGACCCAGTACTTC. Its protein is CASSPQGNQETQYF.